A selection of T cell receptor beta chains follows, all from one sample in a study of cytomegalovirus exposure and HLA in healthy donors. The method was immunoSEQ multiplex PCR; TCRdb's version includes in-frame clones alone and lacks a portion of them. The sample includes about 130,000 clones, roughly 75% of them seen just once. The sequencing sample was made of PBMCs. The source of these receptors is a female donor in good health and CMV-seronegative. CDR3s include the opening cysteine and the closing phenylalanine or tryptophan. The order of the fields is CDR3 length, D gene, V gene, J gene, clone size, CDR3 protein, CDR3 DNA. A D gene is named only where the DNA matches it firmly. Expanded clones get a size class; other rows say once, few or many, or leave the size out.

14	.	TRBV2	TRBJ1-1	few	CASTYPTENTEAFF	TGTGCCAGCACCTACCCCACAGAGAACACTGAAGCTTTCTTT
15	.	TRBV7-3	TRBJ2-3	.	CASSLGGVSTDTQYF	TGTGCCAGCAGCTTAGGCGGAGTTAGCACAGATACGCAGTATTTT
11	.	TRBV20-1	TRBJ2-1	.	CSAGQINEQFF	TGCAGTGCTGGACAAATCAATGAGCAGTTCTTC
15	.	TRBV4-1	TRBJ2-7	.	CASSQEGLSSYEQYF	TGCGCCAGCAGCCAGGAAGGACTAAGCTCCTACGAGCAGTACTTC
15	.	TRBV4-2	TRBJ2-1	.	CASSQSGDTYNEQFF	TGTGCCAGCAGCCAATCAGGGGACACCTACAATGAGCAGTTCTTC
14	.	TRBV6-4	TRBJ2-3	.	CASSDGGSTDTQYF	TGTGCCAGCAGTGACGGGGGGAGCACAGATACGCAGTATTTT
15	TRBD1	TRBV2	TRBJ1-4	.	CASARSKGAEEKLFF	TGTGCCAGCGCCCGATCCAAGGGGGCTGAGGAAAAACTGTTTTTT
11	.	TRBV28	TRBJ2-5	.	CASISEETQYF	TGTGCCAGCATCTCCGAAGAGACCCAGTACTTC
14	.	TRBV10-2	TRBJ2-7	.	CASIESEGTYEQYF	TGCGCCAGCATTGAAAGTGAGGGAACCTACGAGCAGTACTTC
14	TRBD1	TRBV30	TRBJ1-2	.	CAWRLGTGIYGYTF	TGTGCCTGGAGACTCGGGACAGGGATCTATGGCTACACCTTC
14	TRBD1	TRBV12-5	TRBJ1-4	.	CASGLDRGSEKLFF	TGTGCTAGTGGTTTGGACAGGGGCTCTGAAAAACTGTTTTTT
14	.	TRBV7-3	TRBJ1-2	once	CASSPTAAGSGYTF	TGTGCCAGCAGCCCTACGGCAGCTGGGAGCGGCTACACCTTC
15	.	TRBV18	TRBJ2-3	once	CASSPRTEGTDTQYF	TGTGCCAGCTCTCCCCGGACAGAGGGTACAGATACGCAGTATTTT
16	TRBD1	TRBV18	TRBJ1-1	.	CASSPLGQGSDTEAFF	TGTGCCAGCTCACCCCTGGGACAGGGGTCGGACACTGAAGCTTTCTTT
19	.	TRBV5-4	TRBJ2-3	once	CASSPTPGAIPSSTDTQYF	TGTGCCAGCAGCCCGACTCCGGGAGCCATTCCCTCTAGCACAGATACGCAGTATTTT
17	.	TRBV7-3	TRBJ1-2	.	CASSLTGGGSGAGGYTF	TGTGCCAGCAGCTTAACTGGGGGGGGCTCAGGGGCCGGCGGCTACACCTTC
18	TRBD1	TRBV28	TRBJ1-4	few	CASRKRTSGTGLGEKLFF	TGTGCCAGCAGGAAGCGAACATCGGGGACAGGCTTAGGTGAAAAACTGTTTTTT
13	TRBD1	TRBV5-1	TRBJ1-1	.	CASGGQTNTEAFF	TGCGCCAGCGGGGGACAGACGAACACTGAAGCTTTCTTT
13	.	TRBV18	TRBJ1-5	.	CASSPSGNQPQHF	TGTGCCAGCTCACCTAGCGGCAATCAGCCCCAGCATTTT
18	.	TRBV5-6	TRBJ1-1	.	CASSRLGLKEVIYPEAFF	TGTGCCAGCAGCCGTCTAGGCCTAAAGGAAGTTATTTACCCTGAAGCTTTCTTT
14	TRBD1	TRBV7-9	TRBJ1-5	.	CSSSLGTANQPQHF	TGTTCCAGCAGCTTAGGGACAGCCAATCAGCCCCAGCATTTT
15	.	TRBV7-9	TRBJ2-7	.	CASSLVGPTLYEQYF	TGTGCCAGCAGCTTAGTGGGCCCTACCCTATACGAGCAGTACTTC
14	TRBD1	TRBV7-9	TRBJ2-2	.	CASGRDRDTGELFF	TGTGCCAGCGGCCGGGACAGGGACACCGGGGAGCTGTTTTTT
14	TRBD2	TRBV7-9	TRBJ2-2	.	CAVAGEMNTGELFF	TGTGCCGTAGCGGGGGAGATGAACACCGGGGAGCTGTTTTTT
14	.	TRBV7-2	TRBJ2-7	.	CASSLNRVSYEQYF	TGTGCCAGCAGCCTGAACAGGGTTTCCTACGAGCAGTACTTC
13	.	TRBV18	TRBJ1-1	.	CASSPKGRGEAFF	TGTGCCAGCTCACCAAAGGGGCGGGGTGAAGCTTTCTTT
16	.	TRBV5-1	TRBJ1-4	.	CASSLAPVETNEKLFF	TGCGCCAGCAGCTTGGCCCCGGTAGAAACTAATGAAAAACTGTTTTTT
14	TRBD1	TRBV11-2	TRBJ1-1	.	CASSLGQGNTEAFF	TGTGCCAGCAGCTTAGGACAGGGGAACACTGAAGCTTTCTTT
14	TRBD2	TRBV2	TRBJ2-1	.	CASTGGGAGDEQFF	TGTGCCAGCACTGGCGGGGGGGCCGGGGATGAGCAGTTCTTC
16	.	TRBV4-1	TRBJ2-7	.	CASSQAPGLSSYEQYF	TGCGCCAGCAGCCAAGCCCCGGGACTGAGCTCCTACGAGCAGTACTTC
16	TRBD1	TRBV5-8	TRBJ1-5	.	CASSQGDGPRHQPQHF	TGTGCCAGCAGCCAGGGGGACGGCCCTAGACATCAGCCCCAGCATTTT
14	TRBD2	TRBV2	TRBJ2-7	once	CASPPAGGGAEQYF	TGTGCCAGTCCCCCGGCCGGCGGGGGGGCTGAGCAGTACTTC
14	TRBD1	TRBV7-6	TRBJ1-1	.	CASSSVAGTGGAFF	TGTGCCAGCAGCTCCGTAGCCGGGACAGGGGGAGCTTTCTTT
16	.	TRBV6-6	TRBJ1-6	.	CASRPTRTEPNSPLHF	TGTGCCAGCAGGCCTACCCGAACAGAGCCTAATTCACCCCTCCACTTT
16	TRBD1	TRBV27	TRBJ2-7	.	CASSSSPGTGVYEQYF	TGTGCCAGCAGTTCCTCTCCCGGGACAGGTGTCTACGAGCAGTACTTC
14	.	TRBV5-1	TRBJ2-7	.	CASSLGGISYEQYF	TGCGCCAGCAGCTTGGGAGGGATCTCCTACGAGCAGTACTTC
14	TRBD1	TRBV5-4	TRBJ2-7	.	CASSSQGAPVGQYF	TGTGCCAGCAGCTCTCAGGGGGCCCCCGTCGGGCAGTACTTC
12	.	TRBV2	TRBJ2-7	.	CASTIQGFEQYF	TGTGCCAGCACAATCCAGGGTTTCGAGCAGTACTTC
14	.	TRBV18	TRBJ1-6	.	CASSPGLSNSPLHF	TGTGCCAGCTCACCGGGCCTTTCGAATTCACCCCTCCACTTT
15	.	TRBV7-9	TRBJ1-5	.	CASSSTEDSNQPQHF	TGTGCCAGCAGCTCAACTGAAGATAGCAATCAGCCCCAGCATTTT
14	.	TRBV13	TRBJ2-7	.	CASSLNRSPYEQYF	TGTGCCAGCAGCTTAAACAGGTCCCCCTACGAGCAGTACTTC
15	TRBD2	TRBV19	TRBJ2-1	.	CASSMSSGFFNEQFF	TGTGCCAGTAGTATGTCTAGCGGTTTTTTTAATGAGCAGTTCTTC
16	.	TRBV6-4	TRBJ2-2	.	CASSDRSTRDTGELFF	TGTGCCAGCAGTGACAGGTCAACCCGGGACACCGGGGAGCTGTTTTTT
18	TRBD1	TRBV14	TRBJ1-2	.	CASSQARPVTGVRDGYTF	TGTGCCAGCAGCCAAGCGAGACCGGTAACAGGGGTTCGGGATGGCTACACCTTC
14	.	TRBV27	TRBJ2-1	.	CASSPGLTHNEQFF	TGTGCCAGCAGCCCGGGACTCACACACAATGAGCAGTTCTTC
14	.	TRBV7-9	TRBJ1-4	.	CASSLSGHNEKLFF	TGTGCCAGCAGCTTAAGTGGGCATAATGAAAAACTGTTTTTT